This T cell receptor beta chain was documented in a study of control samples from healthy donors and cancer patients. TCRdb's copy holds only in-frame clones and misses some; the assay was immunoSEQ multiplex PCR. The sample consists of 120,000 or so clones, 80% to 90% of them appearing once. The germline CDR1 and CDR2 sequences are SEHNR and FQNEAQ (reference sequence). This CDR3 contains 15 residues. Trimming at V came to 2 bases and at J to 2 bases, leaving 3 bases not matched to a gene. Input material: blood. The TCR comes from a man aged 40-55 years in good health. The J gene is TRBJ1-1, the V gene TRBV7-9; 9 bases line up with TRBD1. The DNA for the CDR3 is TGTGCCAGCAGCTTAACAGGGGGCGGTAACACTGAAGCTTTCTTT. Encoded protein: CASSLTGGGNTEAFF.